This TCR beta chain derives from a study of cytomegalovirus exposure and HLA in healthy donors. To note about this clone: What it binds is not known.

Study-wide results and limits: Productive status was seen about 87% or about 30% of the time for most TCR beta V segments in an earlier analysis.

Vbeta (60) and Jbeta (13) primers were used in the PCR. Data came from immunoSEQ multiplex PCR; TCRdb stores just in-frame clones and leaves some out. The sample table sets out 120,000 or so clones. The receptor was derived from a man between 18 and 29 years old in good health and CMV-seronegative. The sample comprised PBMCs.

This chain's CDR3 is CASRGWSTEAFF. DNA for the CDR3: TGTGCCAGCCGCGGGTGGTCCACTGAAGCTTTCTTT. The V and J genes are TRBV6-5 and TRBJ1-1; D unclear. The CDR3 runs to 12 residues. Germline loops: CDR1 MNHEY, CDR2 SVGAGI. The ends were cut back, 8 bases at V and 4 bases at J, with 11 bases in the middle.